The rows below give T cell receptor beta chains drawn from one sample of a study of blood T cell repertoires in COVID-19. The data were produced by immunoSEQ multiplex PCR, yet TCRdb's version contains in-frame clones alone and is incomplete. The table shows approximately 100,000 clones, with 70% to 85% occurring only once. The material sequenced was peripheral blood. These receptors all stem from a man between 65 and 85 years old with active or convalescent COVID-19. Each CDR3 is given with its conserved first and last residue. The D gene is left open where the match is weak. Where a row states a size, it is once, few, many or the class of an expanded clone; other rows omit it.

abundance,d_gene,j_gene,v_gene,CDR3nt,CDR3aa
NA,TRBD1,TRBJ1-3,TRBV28,TGTGCCAGCACGACAGGGGGGAGAATAGGAAACACCATATATTTT,CASTTGGRIGNTIYF
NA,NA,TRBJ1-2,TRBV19,TGTGCCAGTAGTATACTGGGGCAGTCGAACTATGGCTACACCTTC,CASSILGQSNYGYTF
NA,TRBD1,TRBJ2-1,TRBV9,TGTGCCAGCAGTCAATCCACGGGACAGGGGGTTGAGCAGTTCTTC,CASSQSTGQGVEQFF
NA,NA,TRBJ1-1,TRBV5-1,TGCGCCAGCAGCTTATTCGCGGGGCAAAGGATGAACACTGAAGCTTTCTTT,CASSLFAGQRMNTEAFF
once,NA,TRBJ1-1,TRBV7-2,TGTGCCAGCAGCTTAGCGGGAGGGTATGAAGCTTTCTTT,CASSLAGGYEAFF
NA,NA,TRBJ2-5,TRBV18,TGTGCCAGCTCACCACCTGGGGCAGAGACCCAGTACTTC,CASSPPGAETQYF
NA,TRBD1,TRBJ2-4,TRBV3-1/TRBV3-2,TGTGCCAGCAGCCAGGGAGACAGGGGAAGTGCCAAAAACATTCAGTACTTC,CASSQGDRGSAKNIQYF
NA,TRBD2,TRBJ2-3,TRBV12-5,TGTGCTAGTGGTTTGGGACTAGCGACTAGCACAGATACGCAGTATTTT,CASGLGLATSTDTQYF
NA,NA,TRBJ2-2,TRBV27,TGTGCCAGCAGTTTTAGGCGGGTAGATAACACCGGGGAGCTGTTTTTT,CASSFRRVDNTGELFF
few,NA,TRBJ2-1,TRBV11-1,TGTGCCAGCAGCTTCGAGCGGAAGTCCTACAATGAGCAGTTCTTC,CASSFERKSYNEQFF